Below are 10 T cell receptor beta chains sequenced from a single sample in a study of shared clonotypes between healthy human individuals. The assay was immunoSEQ multiplex PCR, and TCRdb's table has in-frame clones only and misses some. Of under 600,000 clones listed, roughly 98% are singletons. Selected positively for CCR7 and CD45RO-negative, naive CD8 cells excluded terminally differentiated effector memory CD45RA+ cells. The sequencing input was naive CD8+ T cells sorted from blood. These receptors came from a man between 25 and 39 years old in good health.

V and J are TRBV13 and TRBJ2-7; 9 nucleotides align to TRBD2. The CDR3 has 15 amino acids. Trimming at V came to 5 bases and at J to 3 bases, leaving 8 bases not matched to a gene. Germline CDR1 and CDR2: PRHDT and FYEKMQ (reference sequence). Here the CDR3 DNA reads TGTGCCAGCAGCCCCGTAGCGGGGGTGGGCTACGAGCAGTACTTC. It is translated as CASSPVAGVGYEQYF.

This chain joins TRBV9 and TRBJ2-1, with no clear D. Trimming left V 4 bases short and J 8 bases short, with 10 bases between. The V gene's germline CDR1 is SGDLS and CDR2 YYNGEE. This CDR3 contains 12 residues. CDR3 bases: TGTGCCAGCAGCATTAGTTACCATGAGCAGTTCTTC. Amino acid sequence: CASSISYHEQFF. The variable domain in full, completed from reference TRBV9 and TRBJ2-1, reads DSGVTQTPKHLITATGQRVTLRCSPRSGDLSVYWYQQSLDQGLQFLIQYYNGEERAKGNILERFSAQQFPDLHSELNLSSLELGDSALYFCASSISYHEQFFGPGTRLTVL.

J is TRBJ2-1 and V is TRBV11-2; TRBD1 aligns across 9 bases. The CDR3 extends over 16 amino acids. V was clipped by 5 bases and J by 0 bases; unmatched bases: 5. Germline V lookup: CDR1 SGHAT, CDR2 FQNNGV. CDR3 coding DNA: TGTGCCAGCAGCGCCGGACAGGGGAGCTCCTACAATGAGCAGTTCTTC. The encoded protein is CASSAGQGSSYNEQFF.

The chain couples TRBV9 to TRBJ2-7; tentatively, D is TRBD1 (6 bases). Trimming removed 8 bases at V and 6 bases at J, with 15 bases between. The CDR3 spans 12 residues. CDR1 and CDR2 from the germline V gene are SGDLS and YYNGEE. The CDR3 is CASGQGSGEQYF. In DNA form, the CDR3 reads TGTGCCAGTGGGCAGGGGAGCGGCGAGCAGTACTTC.

This clone was seen only once. The chain couples TRBV11-3 to TRBJ2-1; 15 nucleotides line up with TRBD2. V was clipped by 4 bases and J by 9 bases; unmatched bases: 10. The CDR3 has 17 amino acids. From germline, CDR1 is SGHNT and CDR2 YENEEA. The CDR3 DNA sequence: TGTGCCAGCAGCTCCTATGGGACTAGCGGGAGGAAGTCTGAGCAGTTCTTC. As protein: CASSSYGTSGRKSEQFF.

The chain is built from TRBV7-9 and TRBJ1-1, with D possibly TRBD1 on 6 matching bases. The V end lost 7 bases, the J end lost 3 bases, and 9 bases lay between the germline ends. This CDR3 is 12 amino acids long. Germline V gives CDR1 SEHNR, CDR2 FQNEAQ (reference sequence). The CDR3 sequence is CASKGGDTEAFF. For the CDR3, the DNA is TGTGCCAGCAAGGGGGGAGACACTGAAGCTTTCTTT. The whole variable domain, filled in from reference TRBV7-9 and TRBJ1-1, reads DTGVSQNPRHKITKRGQNVTFRCDPISEHNRLYWYRQTLGQGPEFLTYFQNEAQLEKSRLLSDRFSAERPKGSFSTLEIQRTEQGDSAMYLCASKGGDTEAFFGQGTRLTVV.

V gene TRBV7-9 combines with J gene TRBJ2-1; 8 bases fit TRBD1. CDR1 is SEHNR, CDR2 FQNEAQ, per germline (reference sequence). The V and J ends lost 0 bases and 2 bases, in that order; junction bases with no gene match: 6. The CDR3 length is 17 residues. The chain's CDR3 is CASSLAGQGATYNEQFF. In nucleotides, the CDR3 is TGTGCCAGCAGCTTAGCTGGGCAGGGGGCTACCTACAATGAGCAGTTCTTC.

This clone was seen only a few times. The chain carries TRBV30 and TRBJ2-7, with 8 bases identical to TRBD1. CDR3 size: 15 residues. Per the germline V gene, CDR1 is GTSNPN and CDR2 is SVGIG (reference sequence). V was pared by 5 bases and J by 1 base, with 10 bases of the junction left unmatched. In nucleotides, the CDR3 is TGTGCCTGGGTGGGGATCGGACAGGGTTCCTACGAGCAGTACTTC. It translates to CAWVGIGQGSYEQYF.

The gene calls are TRBV29-1 and TRBJ2-1; unclear D gene. The length of the CDR3 is 13 residues. The V gene lost 3 bases and the J gene lost 5 bases, with 11 bases spanning the gap. Germline V lookup: CDR1 SQVTM, CDR2 ANQGSEA. The CDR3 loop is CSVESYGDNEQFF. As DNA, the CDR3 is TGCAGCGTTGAGAGCTACGGAGACAATGAGCAGTTCTTC.

This clone was recorded once. The rearrangement links TRBV28 to TRBJ2-1, with 11 positions matching TRBD1. Germline CDR1 reads MDHEN; CDR2 reads SYDVKM. V lost 3 bases and J lost 7; bases outside the gene matches: 5. The CDR3 is 15 amino acids. The CDR3 DNA follows: TGTGCCAGCAGTTTTGGACAGGGGGCTTTGAATGAGCAGTTCTTC. Protein sequence: CASSFGQGALNEQFF.